Listed below are T cell receptor beta chains from one sample, sequenced in a study of response to subunit inactivated influenza vaccine. Each CDR3 protein is one row after TCRdb ran MiXCR on the RT-PCR reads. The data hold about 500,000 distinct CDR3 sequences, with 10% to 15% observed a single time. The sequencing here drew on PBMCs from blood, taken about 40 days after vaccination. The receptor set was obtained from a man between 50 and 59 years old who received an inactivated influenza vaccine. Both conserved end residues are part of each CDR3. A D gene is named only where the DNA matches it firmly. Expanded clones get a size class; other rows say once, few or many, or leave the size out.

size,D,V,J,CDR3,DNA
-,-,TRBV11-1,TRBJ2-3,CASSLEVYDSPTDTQYF,TGTGCCAGCAGCTTAGAGGTTTACGACTCCCCCACAGATACGCAGTATTTT
many,-,TRBV6-1,TRBJ1-6,CASSEAGANSPLHF,TGTGCCAGCAGTGAAGCCGGGGCTAATTCACCCCTCCACTTT
few,-,TRBV7-2,TRBJ2-5,CASSLVEDSRETQYF,TGTGCCAGCAGCTTAGTAGAGGACAGTAGAGAGACCCAGTACTTC
few,-,TRBV29-1,TRBJ1-5,CSVVGPDQPQHF,TGCAGCGTTGTAGGGCCCGATCAGCCCCAGCATTTT
-,TRBD1,TRBV12-3/TRBV12-4,TRBJ1-2,CASRSTGSGYTF,TGTGCCAGCAGGTCGACAGGGAGTGGCTACACCTTC
few,-,TRBV7-9,TRBJ2-7,CASGHGAHSYEQYF,TGTGCCAGCGGACACGGGGCGCACTCCTACGAGCAGTACTTC
-,TRBD1,TRBV12-3/TRBV12-4,TRBJ1-6,CASSQGAGNSPLHF,TGTGCCAGCAGTCAGGGGGCGGGGAATTCACCCCTCCACTTT
-,TRBD1,TRBV5-1,TRBJ1-1,CASSTRGTAVNTEAFF,TGCGCCAGCAGCACAAGAGGGACAGCGGTGAACACTGAAGCTTTCTTT
many,-,TRBV6-2/TRBV6-3,TRBJ2-1,CASIGSGGRPSSYNEQFF,TGTGCCAGCATCGGTTCGGGGGGCCGTCCAAGCTCCTACAATGAGCAGTTCTTC
few,TRBD1,TRBV6-6,TRBJ2-7,CASDRGQGLEQYF,TGTGCCAGCGACCGGGGACAGGGCCTCGAGCAGTACTTC
-,-,TRBV6-2/TRBV6-3,TRBJ1-1,CASSRPRTEAFF,TGTGCCAGCAGTCGACCCCGCACTGAAGCTTTCTTT
many,-,TRBV12-3/TRBV12-4,TRBJ2-7,CASSSNEQYF,TGTGCCAGCAGTTCCAACGAGCAGTACTTC
-,-,TRBV7-9,TRBJ1-1,CASSSSGVGRTEAFF,TGTGCCAGCAGCTCATCTGGAGTGGGGAGAACTGAAGCTTTCTTT
-,TRBD2,TRBV20-1,TRBJ2-3,CSARRGNADTQYF,TGCAGTGCTCGGCGGGGGAATGCAGATACGCAGTATTTT
few,TRBD2,TRBV29-1,TRBJ2-5,CSVERTSGSGETQYF,TGCAGCGTTGAAAGGACTAGCGGGAGTGGAGAGACCCAGTACTTC
many,-,TRBV28,TRBJ1-2,CASSLWEDLNYGYTF,TGTGCCAGCAGTTTATGGGAGGACCTTAACTATGGCTACACCTTC
-,-,TRBV5-1,TRBJ1-6,CASSGEGTPPLHF,TGCGCCAGCAGCGGGGAGGGGACGCCACCCCTCCACTTT
-,TRBD1,TRBV6-5,TRBJ2-7,CASSSLGQGPHEQYF,TGTGCCAGCAGTTCTTTGGGACAGGGTCCCCACGAGCAGTACTTC
-,TRBD1,TRBV10-3,TRBJ2-3,CAISARGPRGTDTQYF,TGTGCCATCAGTGCGAGGGGGCCGAGGGGCACAGATACGCAGTATTTT
many,-,TRBV15,TRBJ2-5,CATSRQETQYF,TGTGCCACCTCACGGCAAGAGACCCAGTACTTC
-,-,TRBV25-1,TRBJ2-3,CASSGRHPTDTQYF,TGTGCCAGCAGTGGACGGCACCCCACAGATACGCAGTATTTT
few,TRBD2,TRBV7-2,TRBJ2-7,CASSLAVASGSSYEQYF,TGTGCCAGCAGCTTAGCGGTCGCTAGCGGAAGCTCCTACGAGCAGTACTTC
-,-,TRBV28,TRBJ1-5,CASSFGFNQPQHF,TGTGCCAGCAGTTTCGGATTCAATCAGCCCCAGCATTTT
few,TRBD1,TRBV24-1,TRBJ2-3,CATSDPFRTGPTDTQYF,TGTGCCACCAGTGATCCGTTCAGGACAGGGCCCACAGATACGCAGTATTTT
many,-,TRBV28,TRBJ1-1,CASSRTAPTEAFF,TGTGCCAGCAGTCGGACAGCTCCAACTGAAGCTTTCTTT
few,-,TRBV5-1,TRBJ2-1,CASSLALTPTEQFF,TGCGCCAGCAGCTTGGCTTTGACTCCAACGGAGCAGTTCTTC
many,-,TRBV5-6,TRBJ2-5,CASSFSRGETQYF,TGTGCCAGCAGCTTCTCCAGGGGTGAGACCCAGTACTTC
many,TRBD1,TRBV20-1,TRBJ1-2,CSVAQGTGIYTF,TGCAGTGTCGCCCAGGGGACAGGAATCTACACCTTC
few,TRBD1,TRBV6-2/TRBV6-3,TRBJ1-1,CASSSPLQGAGTEAFF,TGTGCCAGCAGTTCCCCCCTTCAGGGGGCCGGAACTGAAGCTTTCTTT
few,-,TRBV5-5,TRBJ1-2,CASSSMAGVGYGYTF,TGTGCCAGCAGCTCAATGGCGGGGGTCGGCTATGGCTACACCTTC
-,TRBD2,TRBV4-2,TRBJ2-2,CASSQGTRDTGELFF,TGTGCCAGCAGCCAAGGGACTAGGGACACCGGGGAGCTGTTTTTT
-,TRBD1,TRBV9,TRBJ2-3,CASTRTGSSTQYF,TGTGCCAGCACTAGGACAGGGTCATCTACGCAGTATTTT
-,-,TRBV6-1,TRBJ2-2,CASSEEVGELFF,TGTGCCAGCAGTGAAGAAGTCGGGGAGCTGTTTTTT
-,-,TRBV6-1,TRBJ2-5,CASEGTYVRETQYF,TGTGCCAGCGAAGGGACCTATGTGAGAGAGACCCAGTACTTC
-,-,TRBV7-9,TRBJ2-3,CASSLGGVTTDTQYF,TGTGCCAGCAGCTTGGGGGGAGTAACCACAGATACGCAGTATTTT
-,TRBD1,TRBV20-1,TRBJ2-2,CSARAGGSAGELFF,TGCAGTGCTAGAGCAGGGGGCAGCGCCGGGGAGCTGTTTTTT
-,TRBD2,TRBV6-1,TRBJ2-5,CASSLTSGHQETQYF,TGTGCCAGCAGCCTGACTAGCGGCCACCAAGAGACCCAGTACTTC
many,-,TRBV6-1,TRBJ2-1,CASDNSGFYNEQFF,TGTGCCAGCGATAATAGCGGCTTCTACAATGAGCAGTTCTTC
few,TRBD1,TRBV7-9,TRBJ2-1,CASSLETGVNEQFF,TGTGCCAGCAGCTTAGAGACAGGGGTCAATGAGCAGTTCTTC
-,TRBD1,TRBV6-2/TRBV6-3,TRBJ1-5,CASSWDSFPPSNQPQHF,TGTGCCAGCAGTTGGGACAGCTTTCCCCCTAGCAATCAGCCCCAGCATTTT
-,-,TRBV7-8,TRBJ2-5,CASSSPPRSRETQYF,TGTGCCAGCAGCTCCCCGCCGCGCTCAAGAGAGACCCAGTACTTC
few,-,TRBV6-2/TRBV6-3,TRBJ2-3,CASSWRTTTDTQYF,TGTGCCAGCAGTTGGAGGACAACTACAGATACGCAGTATTTT
-,TRBD2,TRBV20-1,TRBJ2-3,CSASETLAGASTDTQYF,TGCAGTGCTAGCGAGACATTAGCGGGAGCTAGCACAGATACGCAGTATTTT
few,-,TRBV27,TRBJ2-1,CASKGGGPSSYNEQFF,TGTGCCAGTAAGGGGGGCGGACCCAGCTCCTACAATGAGCAGTTCTTC
-,-,TRBV5-1,TRBJ2-3,CASSTSAYTTDTQYF,TGCGCCAGCAGCACCAGCGCATACACCACAGATACGCAGTATTTT
-,-,TRBV4-3,TRBJ1-5,CASSPSMGNQPQHF,TGCGCCAGCAGCCCAAGCATGGGGAATCAGCCCCAGCATTTT